This TCR beta chain came from a study of PD-1 blockade in classical Hodgkin lymphoma. Exposure to brentuximab vedotin varied, and each patient had relapsed following autologous stem cell transplantation. Sequencing used immunoSEQ multiplex PCR; TCRdb keeps in-frame clones, though not all of them. Among 30,000 to 40,000 clones listed, about 82% were seen once. On this clone itself: Its antigen is unknown.

Per the germline V gene, CDR1 is LGHNA and CDR2 is YSLEER. This CDR3 region has 17 residues. Trimming left V 0 bases short and J 1 base short, with 13 bases between. Study conclusions and caveats: The study reported lower baseline TCR diversity in newly diagnosed patients than in healthy donors.

This receptor was identified in a human donor with classical Hodgkin lymphoma. The gene calls are TRBV4-3 and TRBJ2-1, with D uncertain. The sequencing here drew on peripheral blood mononuclear cells (PBMCs), taken at baseline. The CDR3 DNA reads as TGCGCCAGCAGCCAAGATTGGTCCGGCCCATCCTACAATGAGCAGTTCTTC. It specifies CASSQDWSGPSYNEQFF.